This T cell receptor beta chain was sequenced during a study of control samples from healthy donors and cancer patients. This clone was counted once. V shed 1 base, J shed 5 bases, and the junction held 8 bases outside the gene matches. This CDR3 spans 16 amino acids. Per germline, CDR1 MNHNS and CDR2 SASEGT. The protocol was immunoSEQ multiplex PCR, while the TCRdb copy is restricted to in-frame clones and leaves out a portion. The table records 130,000 or so clones, about 89% of them present only once. Sequenced sample: blood. The V and J genes are TRBV6-1 and TRBJ1-2, with 9 bases lining up with TRBD1. This TCR came from a man between 18 and 35 years old in good health. Written as DNA, the CDR3 is TGTGCCAGCAGTGAAGTGGGACAGGGTTATAGGTATGGCTACACCTTC. It codes for CASSEVGQGYRYGYTF.